One and the same sample provided the 32 T cell receptor beta chains below, sequenced in a study of T cell changes during pregnancy in multiple sclerosis (dated by TCRdb to 2018 to 2020). Receptor amplification or capture employed the immunoSEQ multiplex PCR assay. What TCRdb holds here is the immuneACCESS table cut down to in-frame rearrangements. Part of the clones is not present; checked against another copy, under half of the missing clones reflect an unresolved V gene, and the others are unexplained. This sample holds tens of thousands of clones; around 88% were observed only once. 0.6% to 0.9% of the sample lies in the top ten. The sequencing here drew on CD4+ T cells from peripheral blood mononuclear cells, taken in the first trimester of pregnancy. These receptors all come from a female donor in good health, enrolled as a control in a pregnancy study.

This chain joins TRBV6-6 and TRBJ1-2; TRBD1 might be the D (5 bases). Per the germline V gene, CDR1 is MNHNY and CDR2 is SVGAGI (reference sequence). Trimming cost V 0 bases and J 10 bases, with 12 bases left between them. The CDR3 sequence is 13 residues long. The CDR3 coding sequence is TGTGCCAGCAGTTACTCCCGGGGGGTTGACTACACCTTC. Encoded protein: CASSYSRGVDYTF.

The rearrangement links TRBV5-6 to TRBJ1-1; tentatively, D is TRBD1 (6 bases). The V end was cut by 1 base, the J end by 6 bases, with 16 bases between. The CDR3 extends over 15 amino acids. Looked up from germline, CDR1 is SGHDT and CDR2 is YYEEEE. The CDR3 DNA sequence: TGTGCCAGCAGCTTGTGGGGGGCGGGGGCTCCTGAAGCTTTCTTT. Translated: CASSLWGAGAPEAFF.

This sequence joins TRBV7-2 and TRBJ2-5; the match to TRBD2 covers 8 bases. The CDR3 sequence is 16 residues long. Per germline, CDR1 SGHTA and CDR2 FQGNSA. V trimming: 0 bases; J trimming: 2 bases; junction bases outside the gene matches: 5. The CDR3 DNA follows: TGTGCCAGCAGCTTAGCGGGAATAGCGGGGCAAGAGACCCAGTACTTC. Residues: CASSLAGIAGQETQYF.

CDR3 coding DNA: TGTGCCAGCAGCCTTGGGAGGGCGGGTCCGGGCACTGAAGCTTTCTTT. Residues: CASSLGRAGPGTEAFF. The rearrangement links TRBV7-8 to TRBJ1-1; D is undetermined. CDR1 and CDR2 from the germline V gene are SGHVS and FQNEAQ. V was trimmed by 5 bases and J by 4 bases, leaving 20 bases between them. The CDR3 runs to 16 residues. The entire variable domain, with the rest obtained from reference TRBV7-8 and TRBJ1-1, is as follows: GAGVSQSPRYKVAKRGQDVALRCDPISGHVSLFWYQQALGQGPEFLTYFQNEAQLDKSGLPSDRFFAERPEGSVSTLKIQRTQQEDSAVYLCASSLGRAGPGTEAFFGQGTRLTVV.

V and J are TRBV2 and TRBJ2-5; weak D call: TRBD1 (6 bases). The CDR3 length is 16 residues. V was pared by 2 bases and J by 0 bases, with 13 bases between. CDR1 SNHLY and CDR2 FYNNEI come from the germline V gene. For the CDR3, the DNA is TGTGCCAGCAGTGAATGGCGGACAGCGAACCAAGAGACCCAGTACTTC. It yields the protein CASSEWRTANQETQYF.

The chain recombines TRBV6-1 with TRBJ1-1; the match to TRBD1 covers 7 bases. The CDR3 has 15 residues. J lost 4 bases, V lost 6 bases, and 11 bases had no gene match. The germline gives CDR1 MNHNS, CDR2 SASEGT. In DNA form, the CDR3 reads TGTGCCAGCAGGCTCAGTAGGGGGCACCCCACTGAAGCTTTCTTT. Translated, it gives CASRLSRGHPTEAFF.

The chain uses TRBV29-1 and TRBJ1-1; 7 nucleotides align to TRBD1. This CDR3 comprises 13 residues. Germline trimming cut 7 bases from V and 5 bases from J; bases unmatched to any gene: 10. Germline V gene lookup returns CDR1 SQVTM and CDR2 ANQGSEA. The CDR3 loop is CSGDRGLGTEAFF. The CDR3 coding sequence is TGCAGCGGCGATAGGGGGCTGGGGACTGAAGCTTTCTTT.

There are a few counts of this clone. The V and J genes are TRBV9 and TRBJ1-1; tentatively, D is TRBD1 (6 bases). Germline values: CDR1 SGDLS, CDR2 YYNGEE. This CDR3 is built from 14 residues. The V end lost 0 bases, the J end lost 5 bases, and 11 bases lay between the germline ends. The CDR3 DNA reads TGTGCCAGCAGCGTAGATTCAGGGGCGACTGAAGCTTTCTTT. Its protein is CASSVDSGATEAFF.

The V call is TRBV9, the J call TRBJ1-2; no clear D. V was shortened by 1 base and J by 3 bases, with 7 bases between the two germline ends. Germline CDR1 is SGDLS and CDR2 is YYNGEE. The CDR3 length is 13 residues. In nucleotides, the CDR3 is TGTGCCAGCAGCGTAAACGGGGACTATGGCTACACCTTC. It specifies CASSVNGDYGYTF. Supplemented by reference TRBV9 and TRBJ1-2, the full variable domain reads DSGVTQTPKHLITATGQRVTLRCSPRSGDLSVYWYQQSLDQGLQFLIQYYNGEERAKGNILERFSAQQFPDLHSELNLSSLELGDSALYFCASSVNGDYGYTFGSGTRLTVV.

The V and J genes are TRBV7-2 and TRBJ2-3, with TRBD2 identical over 11 bases. CDR1 is SGHTA and CDR2 is FQGNSA in the germline V gene. The CDR3 spans 14 residues. J was trimmed by 7 bases and V by 7 bases; bases with no gene match: 7. CDR3 sequence (DNA): TGTGCCAGCAACATAGCGGGGGGGCTGAATACGCAGTATTTT. It yields the protein CASNIAGGLNTQYF.

The gene calls are TRBV11-3 and TRBJ2-3; tentatively, D is TRBD2 (5 bases). The ends were cut back, 1 base at V and 4 bases at J, with 9 bases in the middle. Germline lookup yields CDR1 SGHNT and CDR2 YENEEA. CDR3 length: 14 residues. The CDR3 loop reads CASSLGYGADTQYF. The CDR3 DNA sequence: TGTGCCAGCAGCTTAGGTTACGGGGCAGATACGCAGTATTTT. Full variable domain (missing parts from reference TRBV11-3 and TRBJ2-3): EAGVVQSPRYKIIEKKQPVAFWCNPISGHNTLYWYLQNLGQGPELLIRYENEEAVDDSQLPKDRFSAERLKGVDSTLKIQPAELGDSAVYLCASSLGYGADTQYFGPGTRLTVL.

This rearrangement joins TRBV7-2 to TRBJ1-6, with D possibly matching TRBD1 (6 bases). This CDR3 region has 12 residues. Germline V gene data show CDR1 as SGHTA and CDR2 as FQGNSA. Trimming removed 7 bases from V and 10 bases from J, with 11 bases in between. CDR3 sequence reads: CASNREGSPLHF. In DNA, the CDR3 is TGTGCCAGCAACAGGGAGGGGTCACCCCTCCACTTT.

This rearrangement joins TRBV30 to TRBJ2-1; tentative D call: TRBD2 (6 bases). Trimming removed 5 bases at V and 8 bases at J, with 19 bases between. From germline, CDR1 is GTSNPN and CDR2 SVGIG (reference sequence). The CDR3 extends over 14 amino acids. The CDR3 sequence: CAWGMGTQFDEQFF. The CDR3 DNA reads TGTGCCTGGGGTATGGGGACTCAGTTCGATGAGCAGTTCTTC.

The chain carries TRBV19 and TRBJ1-6; possible D gene TRBD1, 5 bases. Germline CDR1 LNHDA, CDR2 SQIVND (reference sequence). Between the trimmed V and J ends, which lost 6 bases and 6 bases, there was a span of 9 bases. The CDR3 contains 13 residues. In DNA form, the CDR3 reads TGTGCCAGTAGGCGCGGGGGTAATTCACCCCTCCACTTT. Amino acid sequence: CASRRGGNSPLHF.

The chain joins TRBV7-2 to TRBJ2-7; D perhaps matches TRBD2 (6 bases). The germline V and J ends were trimmed by 3 bases and 3 bases, with 9 bases remaining between them. Germline CDR1 SGHTA, CDR2 FQGNSA. The CDR3 totals 13 residues. This CDR3 is CASSFEGLYEQYF. The DNA for the CDR3 is TGTGCCAGCAGCTTCGAGGGACTCTACGAGCAGTACTTC.

The chain employs TRBV19 and TRBJ2-5, with a weak D call TRBD1 (6 bases). Germline CDR1 is LNHDA and CDR2 is SQIVND (reference sequence). CDR3 length: 16 residues. The V end lost 5 bases, the J end lost 5 bases, and 21 bases lay between the germline ends. The CDR3 is CASSFTPGQRVETQYF. The CDR3 DNA follows: TGTGCCAGTAGTTTTACCCCGGGACAAAGAGTCGAGACCCAGTACTTC. Variable domain in full (rest from reference TRBV19 and TRBJ2-5): DGGITQSPKYLFRKEGQNVTLSCEQNLNHDAMYWYRQDPGQGLRLIYYSQIVNDFQKGDIAEGYSVSREKKESFPLTVTSAQKNPTAFYLCASSFTPGQRVETQYFGPGTRLLVL.

This clone was seen only once. This chain links TRBV29-1 with TRBJ2-5; D ambiguous. The CDR3 loop spans 13 amino acids. Trimming cost V 4 bases and J 0 bases, with 9 bases left between them. Germline loops: CDR1 SQVTM, CDR2 ANQGSEA. Here the CDR3 DNA reads TGCAGCGTTGTACACGTTTACCAAGAGACCCAGTACTTC. This translates into CSVVHVYQETQYF. The complete variable domain, with remaining parts taken from reference TRBV29-1 and TRBJ2-5, reads SAVISQKPSRDICQRGTSLTIQCQVDSQVTMMFWYRQQPGQSLTLIATANQGSEATYESGFVIDKFPISRPNLTFSTLTVSNMSPEDSSIYLCSVVHVYQETQYFGPGTRLLVL.

This clone was found a few times. The gene calls are TRBV5-4 and TRBJ1-1; the D gene is possibly TRBD1 (5 bases). This CDR3 is 12 amino acids long. V shed 4 bases and J shed 11 bases, with 15 bases lying between them. CDR1 is SGHNT, CDR2 YYREEE, per germline (reference sequence). CDR3: CASSAPGVWAFF. CDR3 in DNA: TGTGCCAGCAGCGCTCCGGGGGTGTGGGCTTTCTTT.

The rearrangement links TRBV7-2 to TRBJ2-1; TRBD2 matches 11 bases. CDR1 and CDR2 (germline): SGHTA, FQGNSA. With V trimmed by 3 bases and J by 4 bases, 5 bases remained unmatched. There are 16 residues in the CDR3. Written as DNA, the CDR3 is TGTGCCAGCAGCTTCGTAGCGGGGGGGTTATACAATGAGCAGTTCTTC. Residues: CASSFVAGGLYNEQFF.

V usage is TRBV2 and J usage is TRBJ1-6, with 9 positions matching TRBD1. CDR3 length equals 12 residues. Germline V lookup: CDR1 SNHLY, CDR2 FYNNEI. The ends lost 6 bases at V and 10 bases at J; junction bases unmatched: 1. CDR3 sequence reads: CASRDRGSPLHF. The CDR3, as DNA: TGTGCCAGCAGGGACAGGGGATCACCCCTCCACTTT.

V and J are TRBV9 and TRBJ2-3; 7 bases line up with TRBD2. This CDR3 spans 13 amino acids. Germline assignment: CDR1 SGDLS and CDR2 YYNGEE. With 6 bases clipped from V and 5 bases from J, the junction kept 6 bases outside the gene matches. The CDR3 coding sequence is TGTGCCAGCAAAACTCCGGGGGGAGATACGCAGTATTTT. Translating gives CASKTPGGDTQYF.

A few counts support this clone. This chain links TRBV11-1 with TRBJ1-2, with 9 positions matching TRBD1. CDR3 length equals 14 residues. Per germline, CDR1 SGHAT and CDR2 FQDESV (reference sequence). Trimming removed 4 bases from V and 8 bases from J; junction bases left unmatched: 8. CDR3 protein: CASSSGTGTRGYTF. CDR3 sequence (DNA): TGTGCCAGCAGCTCTGGGACAGGGACGAGAGGCTACACCTTC.

The chain has TRBV6-6 and TRBJ1-2; 7 positions agree with TRBD1. V lost 5 bases to trimming and J lost 7 bases; unmatched junction nucleotides: 10. The germline CDR1 and CDR2 sequences are MNHNY and SVGAGI (reference sequence). This CDR3 has 14 residues. DNA of the CDR3: TGTGCCAGCAGTACTCGACAGGGTTTGGGTGGCTACACCTTC. It codes for CASSTRQGLGGYTF.

This chain links TRBV27 with TRBJ2-7, with D possibly being TRBD2 (6 bases). V was shortened by 3 bases and J by 5 bases, with 17 bases between the two germline ends. This CDR3 is 15 amino acids long. CDR1 is MNHEY, CDR2 SMNVEV, per germline (reference sequence). The CDR3 spells CASSFSGVVTDEQYF. CDR3 in DNA: TGTGCCAGCAGTTTCTCGGGGGTGGTGACGGACGAGCAGTACTTC.

The chain joins TRBV7-8 to TRBJ2-7; TRBD2 is a possible D gene (5 bases). V was clipped by 1 base and J by 6 bases, with 13 bases between them. The CDR3 contains 14 residues. Germline-derived CDR1 and CDR2 are SGHVS and FQNEAQ. The CDR3 DNA reads as TGTGCCAGCAGCTTAGTCGGAGGACTGGGCGAGCAGTACTTC. Its translation is CASSLVGGLGEQYF.

This clone showed up just a few times. The chain uses TRBV29-1 and TRBJ1-4, with D possibly TRBD1 on 6 matching bases. This CDR3 comprises 12 residues. V lost 6 bases to trimming and J lost 7 bases, with 12 bases between them. Per germline, CDR1 SQVTM and CDR2 ANQGSEA. CDR3 bases: TGCAGCGTCCAGGGGCTGTCTGAAAAACTGTTTTTT. As protein: CSVQGLSEKLFF.

This chain links TRBV18 with TRBJ1-4; 9 bases match TRBD1. The V segment lost 8 bases and the J segment 0 bases; nucleotides outside the gene matches: 7. This CDR3 region has 16 residues. CDR1 KGHSH and CDR2 LQKENI come from the germline V gene. The CDR3 DNA follows: TGTGCCAGCACCGGACAGGGGAGGGCAACTAATGAAAAACTGTTTTTT. Its translation: CASTGQGRATNEKLFF.

This rearrangement joins TRBV28 to TRBJ2-7, with D possibly TRBD1 on 5 matching bases. The CDR3 is 13 amino acids. The germline gives CDR1 MDHEN, CDR2 SYDVKM. V gave up 4 bases and J gave up 4 bases, with 11 bases separating them. CDR3 bases: TGTGCCAGCAGTTCAGCCGACAGTTACGAGCAGTACTTC. Its protein is CASSSADSYEQYF.

The chain is built from TRBV19 and TRBJ2-3, with 9 positions matching TRBD2. The germline CDR1 and CDR2 sequences are LNHDA and SQIVND (reference sequence). Trimming removed 4 bases from V and 3 bases from J; junction bases left unmatched: 8. The CDR3 has 16 residues. CDR3 protein: CASSTPWRGGTDTQYF. The CDR3 DNA reads as TGTGCCAGTAGTACCCCCTGGCGGGGGGGTACAGATACGCAGTATTTT.

This clone has a handful of counts. The gene calls are TRBV13 and TRBJ2-1; the D gene is possibly TRBD2 (6 bases). The V gene lost 2 bases and the J gene lost 1 base, with 15 bases spanning the gap. The CDR3 runs to 17 residues. Germline lookup yields CDR1 PRHDT and CDR2 FYEKMQ (reference sequence). The CDR3 loop is CASSLPLTSKSYNEQFF. As DNA, the CDR3 is TGTGCCAGCAGCTTACCCCTTACTAGCAAATCCTACAATGAGCAGTTCTTC.

The CDR3 loop is CASARDRDGEQFF. The CDR3 nucleotides are TGTGCCAGTGCGAGGGACAGGGATGGGGAGCAGTTCTTC. The chain employs TRBV19 and TRBJ2-1, with TRBD1 matching 9 bases. J gave up 10 bases and V 8 bases, and 9 bases lay outside the gene matches. This CDR3 region has 13 residues. Germline V CDR1 and CDR2: LNHDA, SQIVND (reference sequence).

The rearrangement uses TRBV5-6 and TRBJ1-5, with 9 bases that match TRBD1. Losses at the gene ends were 4 bases for V and 0 bases for J; bases not matched to a gene: 5. The CDR3 consists of 16 residues. CDR1 is SGHDT, CDR2 YYEEEE, per germline. CDR3 sequence (DNA): TGTGCCAGCAGCGAAGGGACAGGGTATAGCAATCAGCCCCAGCATTTT. Protein product: CASSEGTGYSNQPQHF.